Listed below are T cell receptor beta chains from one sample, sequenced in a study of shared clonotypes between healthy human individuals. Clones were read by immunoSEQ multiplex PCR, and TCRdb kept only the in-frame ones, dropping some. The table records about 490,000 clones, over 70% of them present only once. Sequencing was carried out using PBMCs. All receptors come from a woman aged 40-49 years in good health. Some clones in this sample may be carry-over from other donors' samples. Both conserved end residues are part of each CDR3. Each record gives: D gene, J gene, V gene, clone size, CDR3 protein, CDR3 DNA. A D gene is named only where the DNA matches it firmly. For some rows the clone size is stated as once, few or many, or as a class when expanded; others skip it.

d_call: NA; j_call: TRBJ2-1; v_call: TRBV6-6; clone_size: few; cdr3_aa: CASSDRTYNEQFF; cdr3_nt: TGTGCCAGCAGTGACAGGACGTACAATGAGCAGTTCTTC
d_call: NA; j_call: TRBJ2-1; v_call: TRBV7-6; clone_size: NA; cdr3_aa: CASSLAAYNEQFF; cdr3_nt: TGTGCCAGCAGCTTAGCTGCCTACAATGAGCAGTTCTTC
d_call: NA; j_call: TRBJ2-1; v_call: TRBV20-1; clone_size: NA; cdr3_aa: CSSRVYNEQFF; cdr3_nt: TGCAGCTCCCGGGTCTACAATGAGCAGTTCTTC
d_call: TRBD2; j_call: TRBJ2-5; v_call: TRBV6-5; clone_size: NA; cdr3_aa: CASSYTSGRGETQYF; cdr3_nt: TGTGCCAGCAGTTATACTAGCGGGAGAGGAGAGACCCAGTACTTC
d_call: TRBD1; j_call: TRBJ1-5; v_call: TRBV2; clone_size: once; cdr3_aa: CASSEGRDRVRNQPQHF; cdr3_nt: TGTGCCAGCAGTGAAGGAAGGGACAGGGTGAGGAATCAGCCCCAGCATTTT
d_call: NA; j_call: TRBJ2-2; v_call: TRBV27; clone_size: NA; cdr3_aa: CASTNRVNTGELFF; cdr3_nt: TGTGCCAGCACCAACAGGGTGAACACCGGGGAGCTGTTTTTT
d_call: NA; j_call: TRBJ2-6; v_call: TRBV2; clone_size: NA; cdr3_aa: CASSGDSGANVLTF; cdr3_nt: TGTGCCAGCAGTGGGGACTCTGGGGCCAACGTCCTGACTTTC
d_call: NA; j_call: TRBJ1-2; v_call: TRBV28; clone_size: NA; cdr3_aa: CASSRQNYGYTF; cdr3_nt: TGTGCCAGCAGTAGACAAAACTATGGCTACACCTTC
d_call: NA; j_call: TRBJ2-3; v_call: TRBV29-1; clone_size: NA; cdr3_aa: CSVPDPGVDPDTQYF; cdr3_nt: TGCAGCGTTCCGGACCCGGGAGTTGATCCAGATACGCAGTATTTT
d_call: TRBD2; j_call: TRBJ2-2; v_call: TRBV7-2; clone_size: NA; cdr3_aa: CASSLRASGTGELFF; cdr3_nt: TGTGCCAGCAGCTTACGGGCTAGCGGCACCGGGGAGCTGTTTTTT
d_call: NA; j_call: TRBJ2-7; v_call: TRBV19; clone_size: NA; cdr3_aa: CASSTGHLREQYF; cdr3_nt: TGTGCCAGTAGTACCGGACACCTCCGGGAGCAGTACTTC
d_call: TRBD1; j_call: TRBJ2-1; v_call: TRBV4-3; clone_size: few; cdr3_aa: CASSQAWGTGGNEQFF; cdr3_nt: TGCGCCAGCAGCCAAGCCTGGGGGACAGGGGGCAATGAGCAGTTCTTC
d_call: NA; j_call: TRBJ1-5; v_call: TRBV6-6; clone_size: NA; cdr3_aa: CASSTGLSNQPQHF; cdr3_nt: TGTGCCAGCAGTACAGGGTTGAGCAATCAGCCCCAGCATTTT
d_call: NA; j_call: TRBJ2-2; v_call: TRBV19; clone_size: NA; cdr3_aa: CASSIGTLRELFF; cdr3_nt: TGTGCCAGTAGTATCGGGACTCTTAGGGAGCTGTTTTTT
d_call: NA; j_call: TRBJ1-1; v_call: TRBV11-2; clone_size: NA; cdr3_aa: CASRPTTGITEAFF; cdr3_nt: TGTGCCAGCAGACCTACTACAGGGATCACTGAAGCTTTCTTT
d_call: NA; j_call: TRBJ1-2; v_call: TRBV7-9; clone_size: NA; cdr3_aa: CASSLKEYGYTF; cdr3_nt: TGTGCCAGCAGCTTAAAGGAGTATGGCTACACCTTC
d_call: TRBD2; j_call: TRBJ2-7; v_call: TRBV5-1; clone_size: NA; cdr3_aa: CASSLVVAGLYEQYF; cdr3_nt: TGCGCCAGCAGCTTGGTTGTAGCGGGATTATACGAGCAGTACTTC
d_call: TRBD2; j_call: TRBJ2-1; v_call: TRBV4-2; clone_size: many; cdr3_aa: CASSQLLGEGREQFF; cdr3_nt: TGTGCCAGCAGCCAATTACTGGGGGAGGGCAGGGAGCAGTTCTTC
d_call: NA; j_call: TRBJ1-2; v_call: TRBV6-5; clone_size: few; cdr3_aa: CASSQQGILGYTF; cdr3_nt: TGTGCCAGCAGTCAACAGGGTATTTTGGGCTACACCTTC
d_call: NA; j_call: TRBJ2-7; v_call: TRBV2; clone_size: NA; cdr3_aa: CASKAVDEQYF; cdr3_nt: TGTGCCAGCAAAGCGGTCGACGAGCAGTACTTC
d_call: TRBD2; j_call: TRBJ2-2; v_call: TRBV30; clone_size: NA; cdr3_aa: CAVWGIAGVVGELFF; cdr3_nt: TGTGCCGTCTGGGGTATAGCGGGAGTTGTCGGGGAGCTGTTTTTT
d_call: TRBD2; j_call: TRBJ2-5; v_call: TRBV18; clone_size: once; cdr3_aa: CASSPSAGTETQYF; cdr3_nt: TGTGCCAGCTCACCGTCAGCGGGAACAGAGACCCAGTACTTC
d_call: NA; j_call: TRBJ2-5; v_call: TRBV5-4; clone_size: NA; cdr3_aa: CASSRGTVETQYF; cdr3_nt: TGTGCCAGCAGCCGCGGGACTGTAGAGACCCAGTACTTC
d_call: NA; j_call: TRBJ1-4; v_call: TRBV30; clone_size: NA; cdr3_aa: CAWSKATNEKLFF; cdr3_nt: TGTGCCTGGAGTAAAGCAACTAATGAAAAACTGTTTTTT